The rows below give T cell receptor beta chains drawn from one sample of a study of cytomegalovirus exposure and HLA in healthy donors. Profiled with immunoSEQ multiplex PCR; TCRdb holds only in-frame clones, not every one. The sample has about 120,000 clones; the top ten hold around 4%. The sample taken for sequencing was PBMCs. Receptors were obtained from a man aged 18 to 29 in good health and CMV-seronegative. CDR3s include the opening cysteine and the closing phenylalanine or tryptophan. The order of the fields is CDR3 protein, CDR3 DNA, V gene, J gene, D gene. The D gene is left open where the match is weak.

CATSRGQGQQETQYF	TGTGCCACCAGCAGAGGTCAGGGACAACAAGAGACCCAGTACTTC	TRBV15	TRBJ2-5	NA
CASGRGSYNEQFF	TGTGCCAGCGGAAGGGGTTCCTACAATGAGCAGTTCTTC	TRBV7-6	TRBJ2-1	NA
CASSARDRGENEQFF	TGCGCCAGCAGCGCCAGGGACAGGGGTGAAAATGAGCAGTTCTTC	TRBV5-1	TRBJ2-1	TRBD1
CASSLGSGMSGELFF	TGCGCCAGCAGCTTGGGAAGCGGGATGAGCGGGGAGCTGTTTTTT	TRBV5-1	TRBJ2-2	TRBD2
CASSSGDVHGNTIYF	TGTGCCAGCAGCTCAGGGGACGTTCATGGAAACACCATATATTTT	TRBV7-9	TRBJ1-3	NA
CASSFQGNPYEQYF	TGTGCCAGCAGCTTCCAGGGGAACCCCTACGAGCAGTACTTC	TRBV2	TRBJ2-7	NA
CASTSPGTGNQPQHF	TGTGCCAGCACCTCCCCCGGGACAGGTAATCAGCCCCAGCATTTT	TRBV6-6	TRBJ1-5	TRBD1
CASSIDNTNTGELFF	TGTGCCAGTAGTATAGACAACACGAACACCGGGGAGCTGTTTTTT	TRBV19	TRBJ2-2	NA
CASTLGSGTHQPQHF	TGTGCCAGTACCCTTGGATCGGGGACTCATCAGCCCCAGCATTTT	TRBV19	TRBJ1-5	NA
CASRRQRSYEQYF	TGTGCCAGCAGGAGACAGCGCTCCTACGAGCAGTACTTC	TRBV6-5	TRBJ2-7	NA
CASSLVEGNTEAFF	TGTGCCAGCAGCTTGGTCGAGGGGAACACTGAAGCTTTCTTT	TRBV5-6	TRBJ1-1	NA
CASSLGGTANEKLFF	TGTGCCAGCAGCCTTGGGGGCACGGCTAATGAAAAACTGTTTTTT	TRBV7-9	TRBJ1-4	NA
CASSESGGTDTQYF	TGTGCCAGCAGTGAGTCGGGAGGCACAGATACGCAGTATTTT	TRBV2	TRBJ2-3	NA
CASGPTLAVSSYEQYF	TGTGCTAGTGGACCAACCCTAGCGGTGAGCTCCTACGAGCAGTACTTC	TRBV12-5	TRBJ2-7	TRBD2
CASSQGALNTEAFF	TGCGCCAGCAGCCAAGGGGCGCTGAACACTGAAGCTTTCTTT	TRBV5-1	TRBJ1-1	NA
CSVGRTSGSPTDTQYF	TGCAGCGTCGGCAGGACTAGCGGGTCCCCCACAGATACGCAGTATTTT	TRBV29-1	TRBJ2-3	TRBD2
CASSQDGQGAGGYTF	TGCGCCAGCAGCCAAGACGGTCAGGGGGCGGGAGGCTACACCTTC	TRBV4-1	TRBJ1-2	TRBD1
CASSPQTSGNYNEQFF	TGTGCCAGCAGCCCACAGACTAGCGGGAACTACAATGAGCAGTTCTTC	TRBV9	TRBJ2-1	TRBD2
CASSEGAVRGEQFF	TGTGCCAGCAGCGAAGGGGCGGTTAGAGGTGAGCAGTTCTTC	TRBV9	TRBJ2-1	NA
CASSELGTGAGEQFF	TGTGCCAGCAGTGAATTGGGGACAGGGGCTGGTGAGCAGTTCTTC	TRBV6-1	TRBJ2-1	TRBD1
CASSWGQGALRDSPLHF	TGTGCCAGCAGCTGGGGACAGGGGGCGCTTAGGGATTCACCCCTCCACTTT	TRBV7-9	TRBJ1-6	TRBD1
CASSVVKLAGAGDTQYF	TGTGCCAGCAGCGTAGTGAAACTAGCGGGGGCGGGTGATACGCAGTATTTT	TRBV9	TRBJ2-3	TRBD2
CASSTASYGHGYTF	TGTGCCAGTTCCACAGCCAGCTATGGTCATGGCTACACCTTC	TRBV19	TRBJ1-2	NA
CASSQGDRDSYEQYF	TGCGCCAGCAGCCAGGGGGACAGGGACTCCTACGAGCAGTACTTC	TRBV4-1	TRBJ2-7	TRBD1
CATRGGAGLFTGELFF	TGTGCCACCCGCGGGGGAGCAGGACTCTTTACCGGGGAGCTGTTTTTT	TRBV27	TRBJ2-2	TRBD2
CASSRRTSGGNEQFF	TGTGCCAGTAGTAGGCGGACTAGCGGGGGAAATGAGCAGTTCTTC	TRBV19	TRBJ2-1	TRBD2
CASSYSGVRNTEAFF	TGTGCCAGCAGTTACTCAGGGGTGAGGAACACTGAAGCTTTCTTT	TRBV6-5	TRBJ1-1	NA
CASSRGGISYNEQFF	TGTGCCAGCTCCCGGGGCGGGATCTCCTACAATGAGCAGTTCTTC	TRBV5-6	TRBJ2-1	NA